The 20 T cell receptor beta chains below come from one sample, sequenced in a study of OX40 agonist ivuxolimab in advanced cancers. Clones were read by immunoSEQ multiplex PCR, and TCRdb kept only the in-frame ones, dropping some. The data contain tens of thousands of clones, about 80% of them seen just once; the ten biggest clones take up about 7.3%. Specimen: CD4+ or CD8+ T cells sorted from blood, collected in a trial of the OX40 agonist ivuxolimab. The receptors here all came from an adult with an advanced solid tumor such as melanoma, head and neck, liver or kidney cancer.

The chain joins TRBV11-2 to TRBJ2-3; D could derive from TRBD1 or TRBD2 (5 bases each). V lost 0 bases, J lost 5 bases, and 18 bases lay in between. The CDR3 runs to 17 residues. Germline V CDR1 and CDR2: SGHAT, FQNNGV. The CDR3 DNA is TGTGCCAGCAGCTTAGAGAGGGGTAGGGGCCCCAGAGATACGCAGTATTTT. It specifies CASSLERGRGPRDTQYF.

Comments on this clone: Mismatch with germline at one junction end may stem from a read error. Distinct nucleotide sequences in the sample also encode this CDR3. This chain connects TRBV7-7 to TRBJ2-1, with D uncertain. This CDR3 has 13 residues. Germline assignment: CDR1 SSHAT and CDR2 FNYEAQ (reference sequence). CDR3 nucleotides: TGTGCTAGCAGCTTAGGCCAGAACAATGAGCAGTTCTTC. Translation: CASSLGQNNEQFF.

CDR3 sequence (DNA): TGCGCCAGCAGCCAGACCAGGCTAGCGGAAGAGACCCAGTACTTC. Amino acids: CASSQTRLAEETQYF. This sequence joins TRBV4-1 and TRBJ2-5, with 7 bases identical to TRBD2. Germline loops: CDR1 MGHRA, CDR2 YSYEKL. The CDR3 loop spans 15 amino acids. V trimming: 3 bases; J trimming: 3 bases; junction bases outside the gene matches: 7.

This sequence joins TRBV5-4 and TRBJ1-3; TRBD1 might be the D (5 bases). This CDR3 has 14 residues. Germline loops: CDR1 SGHNT, CDR2 YYREEE (reference sequence). V was shortened by 4 bases and J by 0 bases, with 8 bases between the two germline ends. This CDR3 reads CASSPGTSGNTIYF. In DNA, the CDR3 is TGTGCCAGCAGCCCTGGGACCTCTGGAAACACCATATATTTT.

This chain links TRBV19 with TRBJ1-5; possibly TRBD1 for D (5 bases). CDR1 is LNHDA and CDR2 is SQIVND in the germline V gene (reference sequence). V was cut by 2 bases and J by 6 bases, with 14 bases left in between. CDR3 length: 15 amino acids. CDR3 DNA sequence: TGTGCCAGTAGTATATCAGGGTACAAGGGTCAGCCCCAGCATTTT. Translation gives CASSISGYKGQPQHF.

V usage is TRBV18 and J usage is TRBJ1-1; a possible D gene is TRBD1 (5 bases). Trimming pared 6 bases from V and 1 base from J, leaving 12 bases between. The CDR3 length is 14 residues. The V gene's germline CDR1 is KGHSH and CDR2 LQKENI. The CDR3 sequence: CASSPYDRNTEAFF. CDR3 bases: TGTGCCAGCTCGCCCTATGACAGGAACACTGAAGCTTTCTTT.

This clone came up once. The rearrangement links TRBV7-9 to TRBJ1-2, with D tentatively TRBD1 (5 bases). The CDR3 contains 14 residues. Germline values: CDR1 SEHNR, CDR2 FQNEAQ (reference sequence). Trimming took off 0 bases at V and 6 bases at J, with 11 bases between the two ends. CDR3 sequence (DNA): TGTGCCAGCAGCTTAGCACAGGCCGGGGATGGCTACACCTTC. It encodes CASSLAQAGDGYTF. Drawing the rest from reference TRBV7-9 and TRBJ1-2, the complete variable domain is DTGVSQNPRHKITKRGQNVTFRCDPISEHNRLYWYRQTLGQGPEFLTYFQNEAQLEKSRLLSDRFSAERPKGSFSTLEIQRTEQGDSAMYLCASSLAQAGDGYTFGSGTRLTVV.

V and J are TRBV28 and TRBJ2-2; D is possibly TRBD1 (5 bases). The CDR3 is made up of 15 amino acids. Germline V gene sequence: CDR1 MDHEN, CDR2 SYDVKM. V dropped 2 bases and J dropped 1 base, with 8 bases sitting between them. The CDR3 loop is CASSLPRVNTGELFF. CDR3 nucleotide sequence: TGTGCCAGCAGTTTACCCAGGGTGAACACCGGGGAGCTGTTTTTT. The entire variable domain, with the rest obtained from reference TRBV28 and TRBJ2-2, is as follows: DVKVTQSSRYLVKRTGEKVFLECVQDMDHENMFWYRQDPGLGLRLIYFSYDVKMKEKGDIPEGYSVSREKKERFSLILESASTNQTSMYLCASSLPRVNTGELFFGEGSRLTVL.

The gene calls are TRBV7-3 and TRBJ1-1; D not resolved. The CDR3 consists of 15 residues. Trimming removed 6 bases at V and 0 bases at J, with 14 bases between. CDR1 is SGHTA, CDR2 FQGTGA, per germline. The CDR3 region is CASRAGSGLNTEAFF. In nucleotides, the CDR3 is TGTGCCAGCAGGGCTGGGTCGGGGTTGAACACTGAAGCTTTCTTT.

The chain carries TRBV30 and TRBJ1-6; D unclear. CDR3 length equals 13 residues. Trimming removed 3 bases from V and 11 bases from J, with 14 bases in between. From germline, CDR1 is GTSNPN and CDR2 SVGIG (reference sequence). This CDR3 reads CAWRPGAVTPLHF. The CDR3 DNA is TGTGCCTGGAGGCCGGGCGCAGTTACACCCCTCCACTTT.

Worth noting for this clone: The same CDR3 is also encoded by other DNA sequences in this sample. The chain recombines TRBV5-1 with TRBJ2-5, with 9 bases lining up with TRBD2. Germline-derived CDR1 and CDR2 are SGHRS and YFSETQ. CDR3 length: 15 amino acids. With 3 bases clipped from V and 5 bases from J, the junction kept 8 bases outside the gene matches. CDR3 DNA sequence: TGCGCCAGCAGCTACCTCGCGGGAGGGGGGGAGACCCAGTACTTC. As protein: CASSYLAGGGETQYF.

The chain links TRBV2 to TRBJ2-5; TRBD1 might be the D (6 bases). The DNA end favors TRBJ2-7, so the J call may be wrong. This CDR3 has 13 amino acids. Per germline, CDR1 SNHLY and CDR2 FYNNEI. CDR3 region: CASEGDILYEQYF. The CDR3 DNA follows: TGTGCCAGTGAGGGGGACATCCTCTACGAGCAGTACTTC.

In its sample, this clone was seen many times. CDR3 in DNA: TGTGCCAGCACCATATACCTAGGCCACGAGCAGTACTTC. The encoded protein is CASTIYLGHEQYF. The genes are TRBV2 and TRBJ2-7, with D hard to call. Per germline, CDR1 SNHLY and CDR2 FYNNEI. CDR3 size: 13 residues. The V end lost 7 bases, the J end lost 5 bases, and 15 bases lay between the germline ends.

Comments on this clone: The sample holds other DNA sequences that translate to the same CDR3. V usage is TRBV5-1 and J usage is TRBJ2-7; 7 bases map to TRBD2. The CDR3 is 16 residues long. The V gene end was trimmed by 0 bases and the J gene end by 7 bases; junction bases not matched to a gene: 13. Germline loops: CDR1 SGHRS, CDR2 YFSETQ. The CDR3 region has the DNA TGCGCCAGCAGCTTGGTCGGGGGGAGGGTTCCGGAGGAGCAGTACTTC. This gives the protein CASSLVGGRVPEEQYF.

The V call is TRBV2, the J call TRBJ1-5, with 8 bases that match TRBD1. Germline V gives CDR1 SNHLY, CDR2 FYNNEI. The CDR3 spans 15 residues. Losses at the gene ends were 8 bases for V and 6 bases for J; bases not matched to a gene: 12. For the CDR3, the DNA is TGTGCCAGCCGAGGACAGGGCGACCCAAGTCAGCCCCAGCATTTT. This encodes CASRGQGDPSQPQHF.

The chain links TRBV11-3 to TRBJ2-1; weak D call: TRBD2 (5 bases). Germline CDR1 is SGHNT and CDR2 is YENEEA. Trimming cost V 6 bases and J 4 bases, with 10 bases left between them. This CDR3 is built from 13 residues. In nucleotides, the CDR3 is TGTGCCAGCAGTCTAGAGCGGTACAATGAGCAGTTCTTC. This encodes CASSLERYNEQFF.

The V gene is TRBV7-9, the J gene TRBJ2-3; 8 nucleotides line up with TRBD1. This CDR3 has 14 residues. Germline V gene data show CDR1 as SEHNR and CDR2 as FQNEAQ (reference sequence). Trimming cost V 11 bases and J 2 bases; bases outside gene matches: 9. CDR3 coding DNA: TGTGCCGTTCAGGGGGCGCCCCCCACAGATACGCAGTATTTT. This sequence encodes CAVQGAPPTDTQYF.

The V gene is TRBV28, the J gene TRBJ2-7; TRBD1 is a possible D gene (6 bases). The germline V gene has CDR1 MDHEN and CDR2 SYDVKM. The CDR3 runs to 14 residues. V was cut by 10 bases and J by 1 base, with 17 bases left in between. Here the CDR3 reads CATLGQFYSYEQYF. The CDR3 nucleotides read TGTGCCACCCTGGGACAATTCTATTCCTACGAGCAGTACTTC.

This clone was counted a few times. A junction end diverges from the germline sequence, so it may reflect a read error. At the DNA level, this CDR3 is encoded by other sequences in the same sample as well. This sequence joins TRBV30 and TRBJ1-6; D is unclear. Per germline, CDR1 GTSNPN and CDR2 SVGIG (reference sequence). This CDR3 is 15 amino acids long. CDR3 in DNA: TGCGCCTGGAGAGGGCCCCCCCTAGACGATTCACCCCTCCACTTT. Translated: CAWRGPPLDDSPLHF.

CDR3 residues: CASSRWGTASSYEQYF. CDR3 nucleotide sequence: TGTGCCAGCAGCCGCTGGGGGACGGCTAGCTCCTACGAGCAGTACTTC. The chain uses TRBV7-6 and TRBJ2-7; D may match TRBD1 or TRBD2 (5 bases each). The ends were cut back, 5 bases at V and 0 bases at J, with 17 bases in the middle. Germline CDR1 reads SGHVS; CDR2 reads FNYEAQ. This CDR3 has 16 residues.